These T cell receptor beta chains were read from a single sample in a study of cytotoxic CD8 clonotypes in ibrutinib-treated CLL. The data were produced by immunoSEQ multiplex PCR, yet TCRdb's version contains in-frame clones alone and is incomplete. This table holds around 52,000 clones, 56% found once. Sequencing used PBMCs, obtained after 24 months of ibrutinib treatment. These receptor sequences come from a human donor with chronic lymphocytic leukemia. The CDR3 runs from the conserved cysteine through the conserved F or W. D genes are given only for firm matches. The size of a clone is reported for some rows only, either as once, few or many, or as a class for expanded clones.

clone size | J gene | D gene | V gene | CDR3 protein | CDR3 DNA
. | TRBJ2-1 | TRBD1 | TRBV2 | CASTRQGPINEQFF | TGTGCCAGCACTCGACAGGGTCCCATCAATGAGCAGTTCTTC
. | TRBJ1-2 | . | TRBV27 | CASSLHPDYGYTF | TGTGCCAGCAGTTTACACCCTGACTATGGCTACACCTTC
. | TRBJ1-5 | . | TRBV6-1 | CASSGPGRGNQPQHF | TGTGCCAGCAGCGGGCCGGGACGGGGCAATCAGCCCCAGCATTTT
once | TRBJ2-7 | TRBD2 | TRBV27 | CASSGLGSYEQYF | TGTGCCAGCAGTGGACTAGGCTCCTACGAGCAGTACTTC
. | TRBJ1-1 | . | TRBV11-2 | CASSHPGATEAFF | TGTGCCAGCAGCCACCCAGGGGCGACTGAAGCTTTCTTT
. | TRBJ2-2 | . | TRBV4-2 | CASSQDVGHTGELFF | TGTGCCAGCAGCCAAGATGTGGGGCACACCGGGGAGCTGTTTTTT
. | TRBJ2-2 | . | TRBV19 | CASSRGHLNTGELFF | TGTGCCAGTAGCCGGGGACACTTGAACACCGGGGAGCTGTTTTTT
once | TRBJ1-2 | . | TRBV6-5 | CASSYSGGHYGYTF | TGTGCCAGCAGTTACTCAGGGGGTCACTATGGCTACACCTTC
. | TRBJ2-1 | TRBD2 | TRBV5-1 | CASSLGLAGYDNEQFF | TGCGCCAGCAGCTTGGGTCTAGCGGGGTATGACAATGAGCAGTTCTTC
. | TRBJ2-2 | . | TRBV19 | CASSKFGGELFF | TGTGCCAGCAGTAAGTTCGGCGGGGAGCTGTTTTTT
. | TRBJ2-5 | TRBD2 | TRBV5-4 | CASSLVKLAGKETQYF | TGTGCCAGCAGCTTGGTGAAACTAGCGGGGAAAGAGACCCAGTACTTC
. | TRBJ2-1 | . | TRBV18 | CASSPRGRSGTPVGHNEQFF | TGTGCCAGCTCACCGAGGGGAAGATCCGGGACTCCTGTTGGACACAATGAGCAGTTCTTC
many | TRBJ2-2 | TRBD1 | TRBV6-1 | CASSLDRANTGELFF | TGTGCCAGCAGTCTCGACAGGGCCAACACCGGGGAGCTGTTTTTT
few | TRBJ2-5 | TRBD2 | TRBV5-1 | CASSLVGRKETQYF | TGCGCCAGCAGCTTAGTCGGGAGGAAAGAGACCCAGTACTTC
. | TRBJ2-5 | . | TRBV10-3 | CAISESTKTQYF | TGTGCCATCAGTGAGTCGACAAAGACCCAGTACTTC
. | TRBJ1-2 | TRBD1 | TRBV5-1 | CASSSRDRNYGYTF | TGCGCCAGCAGCTCGAGGGACAGAAACTATGGCTACACCTTC
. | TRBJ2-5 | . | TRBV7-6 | CASALLQETQYF | TGTGCCAGCGCACTACTCCAAGAGACCCAGTACTTC
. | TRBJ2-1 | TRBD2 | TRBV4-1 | CASSRLAERPEQFF | TGCGCCAGCAGCCGACTAGCGGAGCGACCTGAGCAGTTCTTC
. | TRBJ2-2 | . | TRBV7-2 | CASSSLSLASGELFF | TGTGCCAGCAGCTCCCTTAGTTTAGCTTCCGGGGAGCTGTTTTTT
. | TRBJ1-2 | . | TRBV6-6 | CASSIGSVNYGYTF | TGTGCCAGCAGTATTGGGTCTGTGAACTATGGCTACACCTTC
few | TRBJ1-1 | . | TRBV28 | CASSLLGTEAFF | TGTGCCAGCAGTTTGTTGGGCACTGAAGCTTTCTTT
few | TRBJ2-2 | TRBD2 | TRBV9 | CASSVAPSGGTGELFF | TGTGCCAGCAGCGTAGCGCCTAGCGGAGGCACCGGGGAGCTGTTTTTT
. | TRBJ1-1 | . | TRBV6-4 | CASSDSVNKILMNTEAFF | TGTGCCAGCAGTGACTCCGTAAACAAGATACTAATGAACACTGAAGCTTTCTTT
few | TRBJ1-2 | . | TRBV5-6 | CASTFRQPGAYGYTF | TGTGCCAGCACATTCCGACAGCCGGGCGCTTATGGCTACACCTTC
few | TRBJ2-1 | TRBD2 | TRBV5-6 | CASSPTSGGRYNEQFF | TGTGCCAGCAGCCCAACTAGCGGGGGAAGGTACAATGAGCAGTTCTTC
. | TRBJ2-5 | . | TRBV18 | CASSPRQTQETQYF | TGTGCCAGCTCACCTAGACAGACTCAAGAGACCCAGTACTTC
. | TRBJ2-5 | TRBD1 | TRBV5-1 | CASSPTGGGGTQYF | TGCGCCAGCAGCCCGACAGGGGGCGGCGGGACCCAGTACTTC
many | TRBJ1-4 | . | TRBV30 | CALYYPGTNEKLFF | TGTGCCTTATACTATCCCGGGACAAATGAAAAACTGTTTTTT
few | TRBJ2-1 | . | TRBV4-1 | CASSQNRDLSYNEQFF | TGCGCCAGCAGCCAAAACAGGGACCTTTCCTACAATGAGCAGTTCTTC
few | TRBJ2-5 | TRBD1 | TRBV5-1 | CASSLVGTALQETQYF | TGCGCCAGCAGCTTGGTCGGGACAGCGTTACAAGAGACCCAGTACTTC
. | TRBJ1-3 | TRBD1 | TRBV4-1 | CASSQDPPDRSGNTIYF | TGCGCCAGCAGCCAAGACCCCCCGGACAGGTCTGGAAACACCATATATTTT
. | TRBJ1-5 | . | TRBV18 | CASSPEGPTWPQHF | TGTGCCAGCTCACCCGAGGGACCAACTTGGCCCCAGCATTTT
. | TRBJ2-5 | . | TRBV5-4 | CASSPGQGGFGTQYF | TGTGCCAGCAGCCCCGGACAGGGAGGGTTTGGGACCCAGTACTTC
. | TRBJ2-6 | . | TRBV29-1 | CSVPTRSGANVLTF | TGCAGCGTCCCTACTCGGTCTGGGGCCAACGTCCTGACTTTC
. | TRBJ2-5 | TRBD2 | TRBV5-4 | CAMTRTSGSMNYRGTQYF | TGTGCCATGACTAGGACTAGCGGGAGCATGAACTACCGGGGGACCCAGTACTTC
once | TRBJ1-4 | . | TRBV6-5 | CASSYERQVEKLFF | TGTGCCAGCAGTTACGAGCGACAGGTGGAAAAACTGTTTTTT
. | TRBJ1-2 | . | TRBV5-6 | CASSPDSNYGYTF | TGTGCCAGCAGCCCGGACAGTAACTATGGCTACACCTTC
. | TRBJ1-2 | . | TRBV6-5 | CASMLGYGYTF | TGTGCCAGCATGTTAGGTTATGGCTACACCTTC
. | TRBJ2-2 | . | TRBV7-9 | CASSLVANTGELFF | TGTGCCAGCAGCTTAGTGGCGAACACCGGGGAGCTGTTTTTT
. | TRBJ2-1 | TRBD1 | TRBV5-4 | CASSLALTGFNNEQFF | TGTGCCAGCAGCTTGGCCCTGACAGGGTTCAACAATGAGCAGTTCTTC
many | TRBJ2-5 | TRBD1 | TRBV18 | CASSPKYRGETQYF | TGTGCCAGCTCACCGAAGTACAGGGGAGAGACCCAGTACTTC
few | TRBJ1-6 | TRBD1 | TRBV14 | CASSQTGGGNSPLHF | TGTGCCAGCAGCCAGACAGGGGGTGGGAATTCACCCCTCCACTTT
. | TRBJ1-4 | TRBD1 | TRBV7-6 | CASSPWGQGRLEEKLFF | TGTGCCAGCAGCCCCTGGGGACAGGGACGGTTAGAAGAAAAACTGTTTTTT
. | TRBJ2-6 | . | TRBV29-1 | CSVFSGSGANVLTF | TGCAGCGTCTTTTCAGGGTCTGGGGCCAACGTCCTGACTTTC
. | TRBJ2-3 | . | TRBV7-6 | CASSLINSGDTQYF | TGTGCCAGCAGCTTAATAAACTCAGGAGATACGCAGTATTTT
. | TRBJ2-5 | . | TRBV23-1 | CASSRRREWGPETQYF | TGCGCCAGCAGCCGCCGCCGGGAGTGGGGACCAGAGACCCAGTACTTC
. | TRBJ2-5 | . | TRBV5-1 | CASSYGETQYF | TGCGCCAGCTCGTACGGAGAGACCCAGTACTTC
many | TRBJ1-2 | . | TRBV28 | CASSLWRRGFGYTF | TGTGCCAGCAGTTTATGGCGGCGGGGCTTCGGCTACACCTTC
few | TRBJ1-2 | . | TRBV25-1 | CASRAFGQNYGYTF | TGTGCCAGCAGGGCCTTCGGACAGAACTATGGCTACACCTTC
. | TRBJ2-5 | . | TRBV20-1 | CSASELETQYF | TGCAGTGCTAGTGAACTGGAGACCCAGTACTTC
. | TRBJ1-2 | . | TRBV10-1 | CASTQVEGRDGYTF | TGCGCCAGCACCCAAGTCGAGGGGAGGGATGGCTACACCTTC
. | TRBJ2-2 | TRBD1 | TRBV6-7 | CASSYPGTGGADGELFF | TGTGCCAGCAGTTACCCCGGGACAGGGGGCGCGGACGGGGAGCTGTTTTTT
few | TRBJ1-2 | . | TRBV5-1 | CASSLNGVNYGYTF | TGCGCCAGCAGCTTAAATGGGGTGAACTATGGCTACACCTTC
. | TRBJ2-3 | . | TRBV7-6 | CASSLSGSGATDTQYF | TGTGCCAGCAGCTTAAGTGGCTCGGGAGCAACTGATACGCAGTATTTT
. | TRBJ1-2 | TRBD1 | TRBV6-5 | CASSPGTGTYGYTF | TGTGCCAGCAGCCCCGGGACAGGGACTTATGGCTACACCTTC
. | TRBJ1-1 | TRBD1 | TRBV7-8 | CASSFDRDTEAFF | TGTGCCAGCAGCTTCGACAGGGACACTGAAGCTTTCTTT
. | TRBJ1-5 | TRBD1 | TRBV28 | CASSFRTGGSNQPQHF | TGTGCCAGCAGTTTCCGGACAGGGGGCTCTAATCAGCCCCAGCATTTT
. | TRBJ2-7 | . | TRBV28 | CASSFLISGLDDYEQYF | TGTGCCAGCAGTTTCCTCATCTCAGGCCTCGACGACTACGAGCAGTACTTC
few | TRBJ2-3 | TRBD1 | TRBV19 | CASSPTGSTDTQYF | TGTGCCAGTAGCCCGACAGGGAGCACAGATACGCAGTATTTT
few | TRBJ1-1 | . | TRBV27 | CASSTGSANTEAFF | TGTGCCAGCAGTACGGGGTCTGCGAACACTGAAGCTTTCTTT